This T cell receptor (beta chain) was captured by sequencing in a study of cytomegalovirus exposure and HLA in healthy donors. On the study more broadly: Of all 400 or so donors who were genotyped, under 90% belonged to the Caucasian-associated ancestry cluster.

General study results and limits: Data from an earlier analysis indicated that most TCR beta V segments were productive either about 90% or about 30% of the time. Many donors carried some public TCRs, although rarity characterized most TCR sequences. In a later analysis, HLA-associated beta chains showed higher expansion and lower generation probabilities than comparable chains.

With 5 bases clipped from V and 2 bases from J, the junction kept 1 base outside the gene matches. This CDR3 comprises 14 residues. Germline CDR1 MNHEY, CDR2 SVGAGI. With 60 Vbeta and 13 Jbeta primers, the PCR was carried out. Here immunoSEQ multiplex PCR was the method, and the copy in TCRdb shows in-frame clones only, minus some. The data show hundreds of thousands of clones, with roughly 87% seen just once and approximately 6.5% held by the top ten. Comment on this clone: Its antigen is not known.

The chain combines TRBV6-5 with TRBJ1-5, with TRBD1 identical over 9 bases. The TCR sequence derives from a man aged 40-49 years in good health and CMV-seropositive. Sequenced input: PBMCs. DNA of the CDR3: TGTGCCAGCAGTCGGACAGGGGGCAATCAGCCCCAGCATTTT. This encodes CASSRTGGNQPQHF.